This T cell receptor beta chain was recorded in a study of T cells in Graves' hyperthyroidism and ophthalmopathy. RNA transcripts gave rise to amplified TCR beta CDR3 regions. First-round RT-PCR with HTBI primers amplified the TCR CDR3 region. TCRdb ran MiXCR on the multiplex PCR reads and lists one entry per CDR3 protein. In the table there are fewer than 650,000 distinct CDR3 sequences, around 15% of which are singletons. There are many counts of this clonotype. The CDR3 is 15 amino acids. Germline V CDR1 and CDR2: MDHEN, SYDVKM. Trimming cost V 1 base and J 5 bases; bases outside gene matches: 4. This TCR was sampled from a woman aged 40-49 years with Graves' hyperthyroidism. What was sequenced was blood. The rearrangement links TRBV28 to TRBJ2-5; 10 bases fit TRBD2. CDR3: CASSLSDSGRETQYF. The CDR3, as DNA: TGTGCCAGCAGTTTATCCGATAGCGGGAGGGAGACCCAGTACTTC.